This TCR beta chain was found in a study of cytomegalovirus exposure and HLA in healthy donors (dated by TCRdb to 2016 to 2017). For the study in its entirety: In an earlier analysis of approximately 500 of the donors, 276 Gb of sequence data and 90 million to 130 million unique TCR beta sequences from about 190 million T cells were reported. The study aimed to test whether signatures of past pathogen exposure could be identified by cataloging public T cell receptors. An earlier analysis of 587 of the donors used high-throughput TCR beta sequencing to judge whether each TCR beta V gene segment behaved as functional or pseudogenic. An early release that covered around 590 HLA-typed donors contained 250 to 350 gigabases of sequencing data and 70 million to 100 million unique TCR sequences. The genetic ancestry cluster associated with self-reported Caucasian donors included 81% of the roughly 400 genotyped donors. Donor age, sex, ethnicity and CMV serostatus were compiled alongside the repertoire data. Class I and class II HLA loci were covered by the typing at four-digit resolution. Besides the first cohort of 666 subjects, a separate validation cohort made up of 120 different subjects was used. Across 300 to 400 genotyped donors of the cohort, an average of about 220,000 unique TCR beta nucleotide sequences per donor were sequenced, and roughly 20% of those sequences were non-productive. Rather than using new phenotypic data, the later analysis identified candidate immune exposures from TCR beta sequences and from how often those sequences occurred across donors. The study used immunosequencing to profile the T cell repertoires of some 600 subjects and linked those repertoires to cytomegalovirus serostatus. The number of typed donors differed by locus: roughly 620-630 for A, B, C, DRB1 and DQB1; some 540 for DQA1; around 610 for DPA1; and around 450 for DPB1. A later analysis re-examined previously published TCR beta repertoires from more than 600 donors and added high-resolution HLA genotyping to investigate patterns of TCR occurrence. About five DR-DQ haplotypes were handled as single units for association and clustering because linkage in the cohort was strong. To predict cytomegalovirus infection status, the study combined high-throughput TCR immunosequencing, statistical association of individual TCRs with disease status, and machine learning. In a later genetic analysis, genome-wide SNP genotypes for 398 of the 666 donors were used, and that subset was treated as a discovery cohort. Every repertoire in the discovery cohort had been generated on one and the same sequencing platform.

The cohort was made up of 666 healthy bone marrow donors. At the time of sampling, every cohort member was nominally healthy, though immune exposures that went unrecorded were likely present. CMV serostatus was recorded as positive for 250 to 300 and negative for about 50% of the roughly 670 cohort members, whereas no CMV serostatus was recorded for the donor in question. A peripheral blood sample was provided by each donor, and peripheral blood mononuclear cells were used for TCR beta sequencing. Genomic DNA extraction from the blood cell samples was performed with the Qiagen DNeasy Blood Extraction Kit. Concerning this clone itself: Its antigen is not yet known. Base qualities were left out, and no much larger clone turns up one base away.

From the germline V gene, CDR1 is SGHDT and CDR2 is YYEEEE. From V the trimming removes 2 bases and from J it removes 5 bases, while the gene matches leave 8 bases of the junction unaccounted for. The CDR3 goes from the cysteine to the phenylalanine over 15 residues. The read is trimmed to its CDR3 DNA, 45 bases read in frame from base 1. Overall study outcomes, separate from this receptor: Strong co-occurrence of HLA alleles, especially DR and DQ, made assigning TCR associations to individual alleles difficult. Most TCR sequences were observed very rarely across donors, whereas some public TCRs were present in many individuals. In a later analysis, most CMV-associated TCR beta chains were found to appear HLA-restricted, with HLA associations seemingly driven largely by CMV exposure. A later analysis found that TCR association rates varied across HLA loci, with DRB1 alleles showing the most associated TCRs and HLA-C alleles the fewest. The study listed 150 to 200 TCR beta chains as associated with cytomegalovirus. Because HLA typing was unavailable for some donors at each locus, only the typed subset was used in association tests. In a later genetic analysis, fewer N-insertions in productive TCRs were reported among donors in an Asian-associated ancestry cluster than the roughly 700-donor mean. Specific HLA alleles were associated with more than 15,000 TCR beta sequences at a false discovery rate of 0.05 in a later analysis. The cohort was sequenced for TCR beta chains only, and without alpha or paired-chain data the features that could be detected were limited. The only immune exposure information available for the cohort was CMV serostatus. Linkage disequilibrium might explain the correlated functional status among segregating V segments, but an unknown experimental factor could not be excluded. A further reported finding was that TCR beta sequences accurately predicted the HLA-A and HLA-B alleles for most subjects in the first cohort. The classifier was reported to diagnose cytomegalovirus status with high specificity and sensitivity in both the original and validation cohorts. Several of the top co-occurrence clusters appeared to be linked to parvovirus B19, influenza, CMV and Epstein-Barr virus, according to a later analysis. Because the 87-base-pair reads could not distinguish some IMGT-functional V segments, including TRBV6-2 and TRBV6-3, those segments were excluded. The sequencing pipeline was judged likely to have produced a cluster of highly shared sequence variants as a technical artifact. The authors suggested that the approach could potentially be generalized to other disease states and immunological phenotypes. Because counts were too low, 15 or so rarely observed V segments, including chromosome 9 orphons, were excluded from the earlier analysis of 587 of the donors. Broadly in line with IMGT annotations, most TCR beta V segments showed up in productive rearrangements about 87% or about 30% of the time in an earlier analysis of a few hundred of the donors. In vitro tests confirmed that a few of the cytomegalovirus-associated TCR beta chains recognize cytomegalovirus antigens. In a later genetic analysis, a missense DCLRE1C variant was associated with V-gene and J-gene trimming of TCR beta chains, and the association was replicated in an independent cohort. Presence/absence analyses assumed roughly uniform sequencing depth across donors, an assumption that may not hold. In a later analysis, HLA-associated TCR beta chains showed more clonal expansion and lower generation probabilities than non-associated chains that were equally common.

The library was made by the immunoSEQ multiplex PCR assay. A mixture of 60 forward primers for TCR Vbeta segments and 13 reverse primers for TCR Jbeta segments was used in the multiplex PCR. A multiplex PCR assay on genomic DNA amplified the CDR3 region of rearranged TCR beta genes. The amplified TCR beta libraries were sequenced on the Illumina HiSeq System as 87-base-pair reads. As for how the authors treated the data: Across the roughly 700 repertoires, a later analysis counted tens of millions of unique TCR beta chains, 9.5 million to 12 million of which were shared by at least two donors. Raw reads were error-corrected and collapsed into unique sequences with a nearest-neighbor algorithm that merged closely related sequences to remove PCR and sequencing errors. To assign V, D and J gene segments, CDR3 sequences were aligned to IMGT reference sequences. For a sequence to be retained, a match of at least six nucleotides to both a V gene segment and a J gene segment was required. A rearrangement was called productive if the CDR3 had no stop codons and remained in frame with V and J, and every other rearrangement was called non-productive. Following IMGT convention, CDR3 was defined as the stretch from the second conserved V-encoded cysteine up to the conserved J-encoded phenylalanine. Sequences without an unambiguous match to a single V gene segment were excluded from the earlier analysis of about 600 of the donors. An earlier analysis of several hundred of the donors classified V segments as functional when productive rearrangements were above 56.7% and as segregating when the standard deviation between donors was above 5%. To diagnose cytomegalovirus status from the catalog of TCR beta chain sequences, a statistical classification framework was built. V and J gene assignment, in a later analysis, came from comparing TCR nucleotide sequences with IMGT/GENE-DB human TR gene sequences. In a later analysis, CDR3 sequences and most-parsimonious VDJ recombination scenarios were assigned using the TCRdist pipeline. In a later analysis, every TCR beta chain was defined by the combination of its CDR3 amino acid sequence and its V-gene family, and reads without a unique V-gene family were dropped. To address suspected cross-contamination and a sequencing artifact, a later analysis removed 592 highly shared, low-generation-probability nucleotide sequences. A later analysis calculated a clonal expansion index for each public chain from normalized within-repertoire ranks of inferred template counts. Generation probabilities in a later analysis came from a VDJ recombination model fitted to out-of-frame rearrangements, and those results were checked against IGoR. Hypergeometric tests were used in a later analysis to score TCR-TCR, TCR-HLA and TCR-CMV co-occurrence, with a repertoire-size bias correction applied to the TCR pairs. A later analysis estimated false discovery rates by permuting HLA or CMV assignments 20 times. In a later analysis, co-occurring TCRs were grouped with DBSCAN, and TCRdist sequence similarity was added when clustering was performed within HLA-allele-positive subsets. Co-occurrence clustering excluded repertoires with fewer than 30,000 or more than 120,000 public chains, plus five with anomalous nucleotide sharing. The immuneACCESS repertoire file appears here via TCRdb, limited to in-frame rearrangements. These files lack a portion of the clones; in checked studies, under half of the deficit traces to unresolved V genes, and the cause of the others is not known. The V and J calls and clone size come from that table; D and trimming were worked out from the DNA. The sample table lists around 19,000 clones, approximately 80% of them with a count of one. The top ten hold about a fifth of the sample.

The rearranged segments are TRBV5-6 and TRBJ2-5; TRBD2 agrees with 8 junctional bases. The TCR was taken from a human donor in good health. The sample comprised PBMCs. The CDR3 in this case is CASSFGGRNGETQYF. The sequence in DNA is TGTGCCAGCAGCTTCGGCGGGAGGAATGGCGAGACCCAGTACTTC.